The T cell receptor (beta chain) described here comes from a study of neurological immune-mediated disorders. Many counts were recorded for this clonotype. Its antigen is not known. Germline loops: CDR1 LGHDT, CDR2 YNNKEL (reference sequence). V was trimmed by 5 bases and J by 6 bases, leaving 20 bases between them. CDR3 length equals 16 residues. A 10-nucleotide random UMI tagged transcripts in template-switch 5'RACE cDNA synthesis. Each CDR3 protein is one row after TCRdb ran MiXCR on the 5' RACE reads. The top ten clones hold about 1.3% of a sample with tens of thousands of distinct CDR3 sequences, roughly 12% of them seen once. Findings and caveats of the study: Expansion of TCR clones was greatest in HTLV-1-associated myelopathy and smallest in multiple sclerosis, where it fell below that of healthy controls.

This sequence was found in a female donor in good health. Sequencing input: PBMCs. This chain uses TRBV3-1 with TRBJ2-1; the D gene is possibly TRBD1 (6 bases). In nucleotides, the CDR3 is TGTGCCAGCAGCTACCTTGGGGGCCCCCAACTCAATGAGCAGTTCTTC. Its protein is CASSYLGGPQLNEQFF.